This entry features one TCR beta chain sequence. The antigen is undetermined. The CDR3 runs to 19 residues. TCRdb keeps only in-frame clones here, not all; method: immunoSEQ multiplex PCR. The sample lists more than 35,000 clones, around nine tenths seen once, with approximately 7.5% in the top ten. Relapse after autologous stem cell transplantation occurred in every patient, and brentuximab vedotin exposure varied. Patients reached a best response of complete response, partial response or progressive disease. This specimen comes from a study of PD-1 blockade in classical Hodgkin lymphoma. Study-wide findings and caveats: Complete responders showed a baseline diversity that resembled the diversity of newly diagnosed patients.

The source was peripheral blood mononuclear cells (PBMCs), collected before the second cycle of nivolumab. The chain links TRBV21-1 to TRBJ2-3; no check of the table's D call, TRBD2, against the DNA was made. TRBV21-1 is listed as a pseudogene. This TCR derives from a human donor with classical Hodgkin lymphoma. CDR3 DNA sequence: TGTGCCAGCAGCAAAGGACTAGCGGGGATTAAGCCAGTGGCAGATACGCAGTATTTT. This codes for CASSKGLAGIKPVADTQYF.